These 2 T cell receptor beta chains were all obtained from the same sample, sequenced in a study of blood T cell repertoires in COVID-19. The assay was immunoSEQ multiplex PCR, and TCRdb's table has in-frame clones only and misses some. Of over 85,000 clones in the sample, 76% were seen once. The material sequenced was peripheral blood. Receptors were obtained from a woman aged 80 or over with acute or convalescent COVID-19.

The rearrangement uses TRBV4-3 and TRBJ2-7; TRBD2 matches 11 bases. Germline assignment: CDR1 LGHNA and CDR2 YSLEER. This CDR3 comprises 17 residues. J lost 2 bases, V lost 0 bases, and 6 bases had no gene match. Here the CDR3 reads CASSQELLAGGTYEQYF. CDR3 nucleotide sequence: TGCGCCAGCAGCCAAGAGCTCCTAGCGGGAGGCACCTACGAGCAGTACTTC.

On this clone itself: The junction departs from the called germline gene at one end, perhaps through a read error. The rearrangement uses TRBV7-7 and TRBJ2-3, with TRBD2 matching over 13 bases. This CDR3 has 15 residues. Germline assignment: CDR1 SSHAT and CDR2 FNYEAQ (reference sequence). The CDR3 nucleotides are TGTGCTAGCACCGAACTAGCGGGGGGGTTTGATACGCAGTATTTT. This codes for CASTELAGGFDTQYF.